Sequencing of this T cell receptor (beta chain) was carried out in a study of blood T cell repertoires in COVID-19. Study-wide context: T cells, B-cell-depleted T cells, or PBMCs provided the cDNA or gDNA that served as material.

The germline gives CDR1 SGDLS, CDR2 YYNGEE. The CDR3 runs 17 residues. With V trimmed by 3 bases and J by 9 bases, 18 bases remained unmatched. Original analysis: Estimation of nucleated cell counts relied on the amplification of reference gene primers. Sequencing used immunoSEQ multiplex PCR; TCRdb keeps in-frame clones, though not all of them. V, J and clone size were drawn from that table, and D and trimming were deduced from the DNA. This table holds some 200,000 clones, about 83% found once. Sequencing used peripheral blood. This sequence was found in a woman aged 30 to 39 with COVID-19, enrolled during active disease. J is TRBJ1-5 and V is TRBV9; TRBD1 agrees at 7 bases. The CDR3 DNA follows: TGTGCCAGCAGCGCGTTCGACAGGGTCGGGGCTGGGGGGCCCCAGCATTTT. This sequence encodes CASSAFDRVGAGGPQHF.